One and the same sample provided the 27 T cell receptor beta chains below, sequenced in a study of blood T cell repertoires in COVID-19. Profiled with immunoSEQ multiplex PCR; TCRdb holds only in-frame clones, not every one. The table has 150,000 or so clones, roughly 80% seen once. Input material: PBMCs or T cells enriched from blood (not recorded which). These receptors all come from a woman in her forties or fifties who had recovered from COVID-19.

This rearrangement joins TRBV10-3 to TRBJ2-1; 10 bases fit TRBD2. V was clipped by 6 bases and J by 4 bases; unmatched bases: 6. Germline CDR1 is ENHRY and CDR2 is SYGVKD. The CDR3 runs 15 residues. The CDR3 sequence: CAISDTSGMYNEQFF. CDR3 coding DNA: TGTGCCATCAGCGATACTAGCGGGATGTACAATGAGCAGTTCTTC.

The chain joins TRBV28 to TRBJ1-1; perhaps TRBD1 as D (5 bases). Trimming stripped 6 bases from V and 0 bases from J, with 14 bases between. The CDR3 has 15 residues. Germline V CDR1 and CDR2: MDHEN, SYDVKM. Here the CDR3 reads CASRRPTGMNTEAFF. The CDR3 DNA is TGTGCCAGCAGAAGGCCCACAGGAATGAACACTGAAGCTTTCTTT. The complete variable domain, with remaining parts taken from reference TRBV28 and TRBJ1-1, reads DVKVTQSSRYLVKRTGEKVFLECVQDMDHENMFWYRQDPGLGLRLIYFSYDVKMKEKGDIPEGYSVSREKKERFSLILESASTNQTSMYLCASRRPTGMNTEAFFGQGTRLTVV.

The genes are TRBV4-3 and TRBJ1-2, with D perhaps matching TRBD1 (6 bases). With 0 bases removed from V and 10 bases from J, the gap between germline ends came to 15 bases. Germline assignment: CDR1 LGHNA and CDR2 YSLEER. The CDR3 covers 14 residues. DNA for the CDR3: TGCGCCAGCAGCCAAGAGCAACAGGGAAGAAACTACACCTTC. This codes for CASSQEQQGRNYTF.

This chain joins TRBV5-5 and TRBJ2-7, with 8 bases aligning to TRBD1. V dropped 4 bases and J dropped 7; count of bases not matched to a gene: 10. The CDR3 has 14 amino acids. Germline lookup yields CDR1 SGHKS and CDR2 YYEKEE (reference sequence). The CDR3 DNA reads TGTGCCAGCAGCCGCCCGGACAGGGTCAGAGAGCAGTACTTC. This translates into CASSRPDRVREQYF.

The chain combines TRBV5-5 with TRBJ1-3; weak D call: TRBD1 (6 bases). Germline loops: CDR1 SGHKS, CDR2 YYEKEE (reference sequence). Trimming pared 0 bases from V and 8 bases from J, leaving 15 bases between. This CDR3 region has 15 residues. The CDR3 reads CASSLEQGRRDTIYF. CDR3 sequence (DNA): TGTGCCAGCAGCTTGGAGCAGGGGCGGCGAGACACCATATATTTT.

The rearrangement links TRBV7-2 to TRBJ2-7; 8 bases map to TRBD2. Trimming at V came to 2 bases and at J to 3 bases, leaving 6 bases not matched to a gene. The CDR3 extends over 15 amino acids. In germline, CDR1 is SGHTA, CDR2 FQGNSA. The CDR3 nucleotides are TGTGCCAGCAGCTTAACTGGCGGGGGGAACTACGAGCAGTACTTC. This codes for CASSLTGGGNYEQYF.

The V gene is TRBV27, the J gene TRBJ1-6; TRBD1 matches 8 bases. Trimming removed 2 bases from V and 7 bases from J; junction bases left unmatched: 10. This CDR3 comprises 17 residues. In germline, CDR1 is MNHEY, CDR2 SMNVEV (reference sequence). The CDR3 DNA follows: TGTGCCAGCAGTTTACTTGGCGAGGGACAGGTCAATTCACCCCTCCACTTT. Translating it yields CASSLLGEGQVNSPLHF.

On this clone itself: Compared with germline, one end of the junction differs, possibly owing to a read error. J is TRBJ2-2 and V is TRBV5-1, with D possibly TRBD2 on 6 matching bases. CDR3 length equals 14 residues. Germline CDR1 is SGHRS and CDR2 is YFSETQ. CDR3: CASSFGGNPGELFF. In DNA form, the CDR3 reads TGCGCCAGCAGCTTCGGCGGGAACCCCGGGGAGCTGTTTTTT.

The chain carries TRBV9 and TRBJ1-1; unclear D gene. V dropped 2 bases and J dropped 8 bases, with 19 bases sitting between them. This CDR3 is built from 15 residues. Germline V CDR1 and CDR2: SGDLS, YYNGEE. The CDR3 spells CASSVTGSRASEAFF. In nucleotides, the CDR3 is TGTGCCAGCAGCGTTACTGGCTCGCGGGCCTCGGAAGCTTTCTTT.

The chain has TRBV6-2 or TRBV6-3 and TRBJ1-5; no definite D call. The CDR3 consists of 13 residues. Trimming took 0 bases from V and 9 from J, leaving 9 bases between them. Germline V gene data show CDR1 as MNHEY and CDR2 as SVGEGT. DNA for the CDR3: TGTGCCAGCAGTTACTCCTCCGGTCTGCCCCAGCATTTT. Amino acids: CASSYSSGLPQHF.

The J gene is TRBJ2-7, the V gene TRBV18; 11 bases align to TRBD1. The CDR3 consists of 16 residues. Germline values: CDR1 KGHSH, CDR2 LQKENI. With 1 base clipped from V and 6 bases from J, the junction kept 8 bases outside the gene matches. The CDR3 loop reads CASSPLGTGGVSEQYF. Here the CDR3 DNA reads TGTGCCAGCTCACCACTCGGGACAGGGGGGGTCAGCGAGCAGTACTTC.

The chain uses TRBV19 and TRBJ1-5, with a weak D call TRBD1 (5 bases). Trimming removed 5 bases at V and 4 bases at J, with 15 bases between. This CDR3 contains 15 residues. CDR1 and CDR2 from the germline V gene are LNHDA and SQIVND (reference sequence). In nucleotides, the CDR3 is TGTGCCAGTAGTGGGGGGTCGGGGGTTAATCAGCCCCAGCATTTT. As protein: CASSGGSGVNQPQHF.

The J gene is TRBJ2-2, the V gene TRBV12-3 or TRBV12-4; no clear D. The V and J ends lost 1 base and 5 bases respectively, with 5 bases between them. The CDR3 length is 13 residues. For the CDR3, the DNA is TGTGCCAGCAGTTTAGTAGAGACCGGGGAGCTGTTTTTT. This codes for CASSLVETGELFF.

The rearrangement joins TRBV4-1 to TRBJ1-5; a weak D match, TRBD1 (5 bases). The CDR3 length is 14 residues. With 5 bases removed from V and 7 bases from J, the gap between germline ends came to 15 bases. Germline assignment: CDR1 MGHRA and CDR2 YSYEKL. This CDR3 is CASSFYRQGQPQHF. In DNA, the CDR3 is TGCGCCAGCAGCTTCTACCGGCAGGGCCAGCCCCAGCATTTT.

This clone was seen once. The J gene is TRBJ1-1, the V gene TRBV6-5, with 8 positions matching TRBD1. The CDR3 spans 14 residues. Germline CDR1 and CDR2: MNHEY and SVGAGI. Trimming removed 4 bases from V and 4 bases from J; junction bases left unmatched: 5. Here the CDR3 reads CASSSLDRATEAFF. CDR3 in DNA: TGTGCCAGCAGTTCATTGGACAGGGCCACTGAAGCTTTCTTT.

This clone was detected once. The chain links TRBV11-2 to TRBJ1-2; D is undetermined. The CDR3 covers 14 residues. CDR1 and CDR2 (germline): SGHAT, FQNNGV. Trimming removed 1 base from V and 7 bases from J, with 13 bases in between. The CDR3 sequence: CASSLGAGFGGYTF. The CDR3 DNA follows: TGTGCCAGCAGCTTAGGCGCCGGGTTTGGTGGCTACACCTTC.

The CDR3 DNA sequence: TGCGCCAGCAGCTTAGCCGGGACAGCGTTTGAAAAACTGTTTTTT. Its translation: CASSLAGTAFEKLFF. This chain uses TRBV5-1 with TRBJ1-4, with 7 nucleotides matching TRBD1. The V gene's germline CDR1 is SGHRS and CDR2 YFSETQ. This CDR3 has 15 amino acids. With V trimmed by 2 bases and J by 7 bases, 8 bases remained unmatched.

This clone is a singleton in its sample. The chain recombines TRBV19 with TRBJ2-4; a weak D match, TRBD2 (5 bases). Trimming shortened V by 5 bases and J by 0 bases, and 11 bases separated the two germline ends. Germline V CDR1 and CDR2: LNHDA, SQIVND (reference sequence). This CDR3 has 15 amino acids. The CDR3 coding sequence is TGTGCCAGTAGTCCCGGGATAGGAGCCAAAAACATTCAGTACTTC. Its translation is CASSPGIGAKNIQYF.

The chain joins TRBV21-1 to TRBJ1-5. TRBV21-1 is a listed pseudogene. The CDR3 totals 13 residues. The CDR3 sequence: CASSTREGQPQHF. Written as DNA, the CDR3 is TGTGCCAGCAGCACTCGGGAAGGGCAGCCCCAGCATTTT.

This clone occurred a few times. The rearrangement uses TRBV5-5 and TRBJ2-1; 7 positions agree with TRBD1. The ends lost 3 bases at V and 7 bases at J; junction bases unmatched: 4. The CDR3 has 13 residues. Germline V gene data show CDR1 as SGHKS and CDR2 as YYEKEE (reference sequence). The CDR3 reads CASSSPQGNEQFF. CDR3 sequence (DNA): TGTGCCAGCAGCTCCCCACAGGGGAATGAGCAGTTCTTC.

V usage is TRBV7-2 and J usage is TRBJ2-5, with a possible D match to TRBD2 (6 bases). Between the trimmed V and J ends, which lost 6 bases and 5 bases, there was a span of 19 bases. There are 15 residues in the CDR3. Germline-derived CDR1 and CDR2 are SGHTA and FQGNSA. The CDR3 DNA reads TGTGCCAGCAGGCGCCGAGCGGGCAAGTCGGAGACCCAGTACTTC. Protein product: CASRRRAGKSETQYF.

The CDR3 loop is CASSLEGGNQPQHF. CDR3 sequence (DNA): TGTGCCAGCAGCTTAGAAGGGGGTAATCAGCCCCAGCATTTT. The chain joins TRBV7-2 to TRBJ1-5, with a tentative D call TRBD1 (6 bases). Trimming stripped 1 base from V and 4 bases from J, with 8 bases between. The CDR3 has 14 residues. Germline-derived CDR1 and CDR2 are SGHTA and FQGNSA. The full variable domain, its missing parts supplied by reference TRBV7-2 and TRBJ1-5, is GAGVSQSPSNKVTEKGKDVELRCDPISGHTALYWYRQSLGQGLEFLIYFQGNSAPDKSGLPSDRFSAERTGGSVSTLTIQRTQQEDSAVYLCASSLEGGNQPQHFGDGTRLSIL.

CDR3 protein: CASSPTTVNEQFF. The DNA of the CDR3 is TGTGCCAGCTCACCAACCACGGTCAATGAGCAGTTCTTC. The genes are TRBV18 and TRBJ2-1; D gene unclear. Germline CDR1 is KGHSH and CDR2 is LQKENI. V lost 2 bases and J lost 6, with 8 bases in between. The CDR3 spans 13 residues.

The CDR3 bases are TGTGCCAGCAGCCCGGACAGGGCCTCTGGAAACACCATATATTTT. Its translation: CASSPDRASGNTIYF. This chain joins TRBV28 and TRBJ1-3, with 8 bases that match TRBD1. This CDR3 comprises 15 residues. In germline, CDR1 is MDHEN, CDR2 SYDVKM. Unmatched junction bases numbered 4, after V lost 6 bases and J lost 0 bases.

The chain is built from TRBV11-2 and TRBJ1-1, with 8 bases identical to TRBD1. The CDR3 extends over 15 amino acids. Germline values: CDR1 SGHAT, CDR2 FQNNGV. J was trimmed by 4 bases and V by 1 base; bases with no gene match: 5. The CDR3 DNA sequence: TGTGCCAGCAGCTTAGGGGACAGGCAATTCACTGAAGCTTTCTTT. Its translation is CASSLGDRQFTEAFF.

This rearrangement joins TRBV4-1 to TRBJ2-7; the match to TRBD1 covers 9 bases. CDR1 MGHRA and CDR2 YSYEKL come from the germline V gene. J lost 5 bases, V lost 4 bases, and 3 bases had no gene match. The CDR3 length is 13 residues. CDR3 residues: CASSPDRGNEQYF. CDR3 sequence (DNA): TGCGCCAGCAGCCCGGACAGGGGCAACGAGCAGTACTTC.

The chain combines TRBV28 with TRBJ1-4, with TRBD1 matching 8 bases. Trimming cost V 2 bases and J 7 bases; bases outside gene matches: 3. CDR1 and CDR2 from the germline V gene are MDHEN and SYDVKM. CDR3 length: 14 residues. CDR3 protein: CASSLHRGGEKLFF. CDR3 DNA: TGTGCCAGCAGTTTACACAGGGGGGGTGAAAAACTGTTTTTT.